This TCR beta chain was documented in a study of vaccination effects on CD4 cells after COVID-19. Overall study context: Antigen-specific CD4+ T cells were first expanded with viral peptide pools by the ViraFEST assay and only then sequenced. Study-wide results and limits: Mainly new vaccine-induced clones made up the post-vaccine spike-reactive clones in convalescents. The study enrolled few convalescent patients and sampled no early post-infection timepoints.

Germline CDR1 SQVTM, CDR2 ANQGSEA. V lost 4 bases to trimming and J lost 2 bases, with 12 bases between them. The CDR3 runs to 13 residues. Assay: immunoSEQ multiplex PCR; the TCRdb copy retains only in-frame clones and omits some. The sample shows tens of thousands of clones, 72% of them seen only once. Following culture for about ten days, CD4+ T cells were isolated. Half the medium was replaced with IL-2 medium on days 3 and 7. The table lists this clone with a count of one. Its matching antigen is unknown. The receptor was isolated from a human donor who had a prior SARS-CoV-2 infection. The sequencing here drew on CD4+ T cells from PBMCs cultured without peptide, taken before COVID-19 vaccination. This chain links TRBV29-1 with TRBJ2-7; D possibly corresponds to TRBD2 (6 bases). CDR3 amino acids: CSVAGGTAYEQYF. The CDR3, as DNA: TGCAGCGTTGCTGGCGGGACCGCCTACGAGCAGTACTTC.